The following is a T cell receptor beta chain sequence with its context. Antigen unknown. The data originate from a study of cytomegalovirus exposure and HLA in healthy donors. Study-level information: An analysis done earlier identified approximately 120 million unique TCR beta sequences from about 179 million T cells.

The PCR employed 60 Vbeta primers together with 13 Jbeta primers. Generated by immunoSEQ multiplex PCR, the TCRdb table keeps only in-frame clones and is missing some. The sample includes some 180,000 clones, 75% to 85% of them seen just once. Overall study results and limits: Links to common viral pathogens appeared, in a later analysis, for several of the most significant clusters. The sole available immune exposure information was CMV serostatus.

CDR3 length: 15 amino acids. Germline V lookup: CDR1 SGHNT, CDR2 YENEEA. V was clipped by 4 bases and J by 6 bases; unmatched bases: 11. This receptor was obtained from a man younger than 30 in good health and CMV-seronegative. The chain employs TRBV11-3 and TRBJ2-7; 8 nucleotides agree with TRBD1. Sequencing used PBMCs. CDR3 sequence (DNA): TGTGCCAGCAGCTGTAGGGACAGGATAAGGCGCGAGCAGTACTTC. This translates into CASSCRDRIRREQYF.